This passage covers 31 T cell receptor beta chains from one sample sequenced in a study of T cell responses to AZD1222 COVID-19 vaccine. The table came from immunoSEQ multiplex PCR; TCRdb's copy has only in-frame clones and leaves some out. The sample holds about 66,000 clones, about 88% seen once. Sequences were derived from peripheral blood, sampled on day 0 of AZD1222 vaccination. The receptors come from an adult in good health.

The rearrangement uses TRBV11-2 and TRBJ1-2; 7 bases match TRBD1. From germline, CDR1 is SGHAT and CDR2 FQNNGV. The CDR3 has 14 residues. V was pared by 5 bases and J by 8 bases, with 11 bases of the junction left unmatched. The CDR3 nucleotides are TGTGCCAGCAGCGCCCGGGACAGCCTTAGGGGCTACACCTTC. Encoded protein: CASSARDSLRGYTF.

This CDR3 is CASSLVVAPSTEAFF. DNA of the CDR3: TGCGCCAGCAGCTTGGTGGTGGCCCCGAGCACTGAAGCTTTCTTT. V usage is TRBV5-1 and J usage is TRBJ1-1; no clear D. CDR1 and CDR2 (germline): SGHRS, YFSETQ. Trimming stripped 0 bases from V and 4 bases from J, with 13 bases between. The CDR3 covers 15 residues.

V is TRBV19 and J is TRBJ1-4; the D is unclear. This CDR3 is 15 amino acids long. Trimming took off 2 bases at V and 0 bases at J, with 7 bases between the two ends. Looked up from germline, CDR1 is LNHDA and CDR2 is SQIVND (reference sequence). CDR3 coding DNA: TGTGCCAGTAGTATAATTTTCGCAACTAATGAAAAACTGTTTTTT. Its protein product is CASSIIFATNEKLFF.

The genes are TRBV5-1 and TRBJ1-4; the match to TRBD1 covers 7 bases. Trimming took 7 bases from V and 8 from J; bases not matched to a gene: 11. The CDR3 length is 14 residues. The V gene's germline CDR1 is SGHRS and CDR2 YFSETQ. The CDR3 bases are TGCGCCAGCGCCCTACAGGGGCCCTCGGAAAAACTGTTTTTT. As protein: CASALQGPSEKLFF.

This clone showed up just a few times. This chain joins TRBV2 and TRBJ1-1, with no clear D. The CDR3 is made up of 17 amino acids. Trimming pared 6 bases from V and 0 bases from J, leaving 20 bases between. In germline, CDR1 is SNHLY, CDR2 FYNNEI. The CDR3: CASRGSPLGDMNTEAFF. CDR3 DNA sequence: TGTGCCAGCAGGGGCAGTCCGCTCGGAGACATGAACACTGAAGCTTTCTTT.

This chain connects TRBV28 to TRBJ2-3; 7 bases line up with TRBD2. The CDR3 is 16 amino acids. The J segment lost 4 bases and the V segment lost 5 bases, leaving 12 bases of the junction unmatched. Germline values: CDR1 MDHEN, CDR2 SYDVKM. The DNA for the CDR3 is TGTGCCAGCAGTCGACGGACTAGTCCAAGGCCAGATACGCAGTATTTT. The encoded protein is CASSRRTSPRPDTQYF.

This chain connects TRBV6-5 to TRBJ1-5, with TRBD1 matching 8 bases. Per germline, CDR1 MNHEY and CDR2 SVGAGI. With 5 bases clipped from V and 4 bases from J, the junction kept 7 bases outside the gene matches. The CDR3 is made up of 15 amino acids. CDR3 region: CASSTTGAYNQPQHF. In DNA, the CDR3 is TGTGCCAGCAGTACGACAGGGGCGTATAATCAGCCCCAGCATTTT.

This chain connects TRBV15 to TRBJ1-1; TRBD1 is a possible D gene (6 bases). The CDR3 covers 17 residues. CDR1 and CDR2 (germline): LNHNV, YYDKDF (reference sequence). The germline V and J ends were trimmed by 0 bases and 3 bases, with 17 bases remaining between them. For the CDR3, the DNA is TGTGCCACCAGCAGAGACCAGGGGATCGATCGCGACACTGAAGCTTTCTTT. Translating it yields CATSRDQGIDRDTEAFF.

The chain carries TRBV19 and TRBJ1-1; TRBD1 matches at 7 bases. The CDR3 spans 14 residues. The trim removed 4 bases at V and 3 bases at J, leaving 5 bases unmatched. Germline V gives CDR1 LNHDA, CDR2 SQIVND (reference sequence). The CDR3 sequence: CASSNRDRHTEAFF. In nucleotides, the CDR3 is TGTGCCAGTAGTAACCGGGACAGACACACTGAAGCTTTCTTT.

This chain uses TRBV27 with TRBJ2-1; D might be TRBD2 (6 bases). Looked up from germline, CDR1 is MNHEY and CDR2 is SMNVEV (reference sequence). The V end was cut by 6 bases, the J end by 2 bases, with 14 bases between. This CDR3 comprises 15 residues. CDR3 nucleotides: TGTGCCAGCAGGCCCCGGGCGGGGACCTACAATGAGCAGTTCTTC. Amino acid sequence: CASRPRAGTYNEQFF.

CDR3 in amino acids: CASSGRVGRDPPDTQYF. CDR3 DNA: TGCGCCAGCAGCGGCCGAGTGGGGCGGGACCCGCCAGATACGCAGTATTTT. This chain links TRBV5-1 with TRBJ2-3, with D possibly TRBD2 on 6 matching bases. The CDR3 spans 17 residues. Trimming took 4 bases from V and 4 from J, leaving 22 bases between them. Germline CDR1 and CDR2: SGHRS and YFSETQ.

This chain connects TRBV28 to TRBJ1-2; weak D call: TRBD1 (5 bases). The CDR3 loop spans 14 amino acids. The ends were cut back, 6 bases at V and 2 bases at J, with 13 bases in the middle. Per the germline V gene, CDR1 is MDHEN and CDR2 is SYDVKM. The CDR3 DNA reads TGTGCCAGCAGCTCTCCCGACAGAAACTATGGCTACACCTTC. It translates to CASSSPDRNYGYTF.

V is TRBV11-3 and J is TRBJ2-7; D is possibly TRBD1 (5 bases). There are 13 residues in the CDR3. Between the trimmed V and J ends, which lost 4 bases and 6 bases, there was a span of 13 bases. CDR1 is SGHNT, CDR2 YENEEA, per germline. This CDR3 reads CASSSGDSGEQYF. The CDR3 region has the DNA TGTGCCAGCAGCTCCGGAGACAGTGGCGAGCAGTACTTC. The full variable domain, with the rest looked up from reference TRBV11-3 and TRBJ2-7, is EAGVVQSPRYKIIEKKQPVAFWCNPISGHNTLYWYLQNLGQGPELLIRYENEEAVDDSQLPKDRFSAERLKGVDSTLKIQPAELGDSAVYLCASSSGDSGEQYFGPGTRLTVT.

The rearrangement uses TRBV29-1 and TRBJ2-7; D remains ambiguous. CDR1 SQVTM and CDR2 ANQGSEA come from the germline V gene. The CDR3 extends over 12 amino acids. Trimming took 5 bases from V and 3 from J, leaving 11 bases between them. The CDR3, as DNA: TGCAGCGTTCGCGGAAGCCACTACGAGCAGTACTTC. Translated, it gives CSVRGSHYEQYF.

This clone was observed a single time. The same CDR3 can be traced to other DNA sequences in this sample. The chain recombines TRBV9 with TRBJ1-5; no reliable D call. Germline V gives CDR1 SGDLS, CDR2 YYNGEE. The CDR3 is 13 residues long. Trimming took 3 bases from V and 4 from J, leaving 8 bases between them. In nucleotides, the CDR3 is TGTGCCAGCAGCGCGAGTGGGAATCAGCCCCAGCATTTT. This codes for CASSASGNQPQHF.

The rearrangement joins TRBV30 to TRBJ1-1; 7 nucleotides line up with TRBD1. V lost 3 bases and J lost 1; bases outside the gene matches: 5. Germline V gives CDR1 GTSNPN, CDR2 SVGIG (reference sequence). The CDR3 has 14 amino acids. CDR3 nucleotides: TGTGCCTGGAGCCGGACAGGAGGGAACACTGAAGCTTTCTTT. Its translation: CAWSRTGGNTEAFF.

This clone has a single count. The CDR3 coding sequence is TGTGCCAGCAGCCCTTACAGGGTATCGAACACCGGGGAGCTGTTTTTT. Its translation is CASSPYRVSNTGELFF. The genes are TRBV7-6 and TRBJ2-2; a weak D match, TRBD1 (6 bases). Trimming pared 5 bases from V and 0 bases from J, leaving 13 bases between. CDR1 SGHVS and CDR2 FNYEAQ come from the germline V gene. CDR3 length equals 16 residues. The full variable domain, rest sourced from reference TRBV7-6 and TRBJ2-2, is GAGVSQSPRYKVTKRGQDVALRCDPISGHVSLYWYRQALGQGPEFLTYFNYEAQQDKSGLPNDRFSAERPEGSISTLTIQRTEQRDSAMYRCASSPYRVSNTGELFFGEGSRLTVL.

This chain uses TRBV28 with TRBJ2-7; weak D call: TRBD2 (6 bases). V was trimmed by 6 bases and J by 4 bases, leaving 19 bases between them. Germline V lookup: CDR1 MDHEN, CDR2 SYDVKM. The CDR3 is made up of 15 amino acids. CDR3 DNA: TGTGCCAGCAGATCGGGACTTTGGGTGGCTTACGAGCAGTACTTC. The encoded protein is CASRSGLWVAYEQYF. Variable domain in full (rest from reference TRBV28 and TRBJ2-7): DVKVTQSSRYLVKRTGEKVFLECVQDMDHENMFWYRQDPGLGLRLIYFSYDVKMKEKGDIPEGYSVSREKKERFSLILESASTNQTSMYLCASRSGLWVAYEQYFGPGTRLTVT.

Many counts were recorded for this clone. The chain links TRBV29-1 to TRBJ2-1; D call uncertain. The CDR3 spans 14 residues. The V gene lost 6 bases and the J gene lost 0 bases, with 12 bases spanning the gap. The germline CDR1 and CDR2 sequences are SQVTM and ANQGSEA. CDR3 protein: CSVGGYNSYNEQFF. The CDR3 coding sequence is TGCAGCGTGGGTGGTTATAACTCCTACAATGAGCAGTTCTTC.

This sequence joins TRBV6-1 and TRBJ2-5; no reliable D call. Deletions cut 1 base from V and 3 bases from J, with 0 bases between. There are 11 residues in the CDR3. Germline loops: CDR1 MNHNS, CDR2 SASEGT. The CDR3 is CASSEEETQYF. The DNA for the CDR3 is TGTGCCAGCAGTGAAGAAGAGACCCAGTACTTC.

This clone was seen at least ten times. This chain joins TRBV7-2 and TRBJ1-1; D not resolved. CDR1 is SGHTA and CDR2 is FQGNSA in the germline V gene. This CDR3 has 12 amino acids. Trimming took 5 bases from V and 10 from J, leaving 14 bases between them. The CDR3 region is CASSPAPPVAFF. CDR3 nucleotides: TGTGCCAGCAGCCCAGCCCCACCAGTAGCTTTCTTT.

J is TRBJ1-6 and V is TRBV7-2, with D uncertain. V was cut by 4 bases and J by 3 bases, with 4 bases left in between. The CDR3 sequence is 13 residues long. Germline loops: CDR1 SGHTA, CDR2 FQGNSA. CDR3 coding DNA: TGTGCCAGCAGCTCCAACTATAATTCACCCCTCCACTTT. It encodes CASSSNYNSPLHF.

This CDR3 reads CASSLSERYGYTF. The CDR3 DNA is TGTGCCAGCAGCTTATCAGAGCGCTATGGCTACACCTTC. The V and J genes are TRBV5-5 and TRBJ1-2; no definite D call. The V gene lost 2 bases and the J gene lost 4 bases, with 9 bases spanning the gap. Germline V CDR1 and CDR2: SGHKS, YYEKEE (reference sequence). The CDR3 covers 13 residues.

The chain recombines TRBV24-1 with TRBJ2-5; TRBD2 matches at 13 bases. The CDR3 runs 17 residues. V lost 1 base, J lost 3 bases, and 4 bases stayed unmatched. Germline V gives CDR1 KGHDR, CDR2 SFDVKD. The CDR3 nucleotides are TGTGCCACCAGTGATTTTTCAGGGACTAGCGGGGAAGAGACCCAGTACTTC. This encodes CATSDFSGTSGEETQYF.

The chain links TRBV6-5 to TRBJ2-7; TRBD1 matches at 12 bases. The germline V gene has CDR1 MNHEY and CDR2 SVGAGI. The V segment lost 8 bases and the J segment 7 bases; nucleotides outside the gene matches: 12. This CDR3 is built from 15 residues. CDR3 amino acids: CASRRGGQGAGEQYF. The CDR3 DNA reads TGTGCCAGCCGACGAGGGGGACAGGGGGCTGGTGAGCAGTACTTC.

J is TRBJ2-2 and V is TRBV28; TRBD2 agrees at 8 bases. The CDR3 is made up of 16 amino acids. The germline CDR1 and CDR2 sequences are MDHEN and SYDVKM. With V trimmed by 6 bases and J by 7 bases, 13 bases remained unmatched. Written as DNA, the CDR3 is TGTGCCAGCAGCCTAAGGGGGACTAGTTCTGGCGGGGAGCTGTTTTTT. Its protein product is CASSLRGTSSGGELFF.

The CDR3 DNA reads as TGTGCCAGCAGCGACCGGGCCTTCAATGAGCAGTTCTTC. Translated: CASSDRAFNEQFF. The chain recombines TRBV6-4 with TRBJ2-1; D is uncertain. This CDR3 is 13 amino acids long. CDR1 is MRHNA, CDR2 SNTAGT, per germline. V lost 6 bases and J 6 bases, leaving 12 bases between the germline ends.

The chain combines TRBV10-1 with TRBJ1-1; D is perhaps TRBD1 (5 bases). V gave up 3 bases and J gave up 10 bases, with 12 bases separating them. The CDR3 covers 12 residues. The germline V gene has CDR1 WNHNN and CDR2 SYGVQD (reference sequence). The CDR3 bases are TGCGCCAGCAGTGATGAGGGCACAGGAGCTTTCTTT. Translated, it gives CASSDEGTGAFF.

The chain carries TRBV19 and TRBJ1-1, with 7 nucleotides matching TRBD1. V was pared by 5 bases and J by 3 bases, with 9 bases of the junction left unmatched. The CDR3 runs 15 residues. From germline, CDR1 is LNHDA and CDR2 SQIVND (reference sequence). The DNA of the CDR3 is TGTGCCAGTAGTGACGAGACAGGGTGGTACACTGAAGCTTTCTTT. Translation: CASSDETGWYTEAFF.

The chain is built from TRBV10-2 and TRBJ2-2; 12 bases map to TRBD2. The CDR3 runs 15 residues. After removal of 10 bases from V and 4 bases from J, the junction contained 7 bases not matched to a gene. CDR1 and CDR2 (germline): WSHSY, SAAADI. Here the CDR3 reads CATRTSGTATGELFF. CDR3 in DNA: TGCGCCACCAGGACTAGCGGGACGGCCACCGGGGAGCTGTTTTTT.

The genes are TRBV4-2 and TRBJ2-5; 9 nucleotides match TRBD2. V trimming: 2 bases; J trimming: 2 bases; junction bases outside the gene matches: 3. Germline lookup yields CDR1 LGHNA and CDR2 YNFKEQ. The CDR3 extends over 15 amino acids. The CDR3 DNA sequence: TGTGCCAGCAGCCAACAGACTAGCGGACAAGAGACCCAGTACTTC. Translating it yields CASSQQTSGQETQYF.